This record looks at one TCR beta chain sequence and its context. A junction boundary mismatches the germline segment, possibly from a read error. Co-extraction yielded RNA and DNA from roughly 20-30 mg of unsorted bulk tissue. Primary liver carcinoma in the patients was surgically resected. HBV chronically infected the treatment-naive patients. The CDR3 length is 14 residues. Germline V lookup: CDR1 SGHAT, CDR2 FQNNGV. The data originate from a study of tumor-infiltrating lymphocytes in primary liver carcinoma. The template, roughly 510 ng total RNA, yielded TCR beta cDNA made with a constant-region primer. Each TCR beta library was derived from three nested multiplex PCR rounds that employed slightly modified ARM-PCR. Amplification in the first two PCR rounds was performed using TRBV1-TRBV30 forward primers and a C-beta reverse primer for around 10 cycles each. TCRdb redid the calling of the multiplex PCR reads with MiXCR, one entry per CDR3 protein. The sample lists roughly 80,000 distinct CDR3 sequences; 69% were seen once.

The V and J genes are TRBV11-2 and TRBJ2-7, with D unresolved. Sequenced input: tumor-adjacent normal liver tissue. The sequence was obtained from a man aged 35-49 years with primary liver carcinoma and hepatitis B virus infection. The CDR3 region has the DNA TGTGCCAGCAGCTTCGGTACTGCATACTACGAACAGTACTTC. This encodes CASSFGTAYYEQYF.